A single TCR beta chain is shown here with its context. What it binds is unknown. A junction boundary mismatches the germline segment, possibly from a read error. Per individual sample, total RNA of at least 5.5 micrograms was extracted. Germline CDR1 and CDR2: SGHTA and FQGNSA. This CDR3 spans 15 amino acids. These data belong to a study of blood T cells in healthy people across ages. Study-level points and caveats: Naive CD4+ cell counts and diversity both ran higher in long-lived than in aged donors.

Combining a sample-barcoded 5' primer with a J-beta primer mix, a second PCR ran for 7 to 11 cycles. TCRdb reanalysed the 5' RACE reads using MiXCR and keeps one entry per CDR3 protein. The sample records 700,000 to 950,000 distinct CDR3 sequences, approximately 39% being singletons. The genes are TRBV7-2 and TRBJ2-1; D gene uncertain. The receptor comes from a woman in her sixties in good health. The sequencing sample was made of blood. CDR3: CAGSLVGPAYNEQFF. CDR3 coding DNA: TGTGCCGGCAGCTTAGTCGGCCCAGCCTACAATGAGCAGTTCTTC.